This TCR beta chain stems from a study of TIL therapy for anti-PD-1-resistant metastatic lung cancer. Across the study: Four tumors were EGFR-mutant and two were ALK-rearranged. By whole-exome sequencing, median non-synonymous tumor mutation burden was roughly 1.6 mutations per megabase.

The immunoSEQ assay was v3. Libraries were sequenced to around 2 million read pairs (survey) or 5-6 million (deep). Profiling relied on immunoSEQ multiplex PCR, and the TCRdb table lists in-frame clones only, not all of them. The sample yields tens of thousands of clones, roughly 91% seen once. The time point here: pre-treatment sample, taken before nivolumab and TIL therapy. Enrollment ran from 2017 to January 2020. The CDR3 has 14 amino acids. The V gene lost 5 bases and the J gene lost 3 bases, with 11 bases spanning the gap. Looked up from germline, CDR1 is MDHEN and CDR2 is SYDVKM. This TCR came from a person aged 25 to 80 with non-small cell lung cancer. Sequencing used blood, obtained at baseline. The chain is built from TRBV28 and TRBJ1-5; TRBD1 is a possible D gene (5 bases). The CDR3 loop is CASSQGTPNQPQHF. CDR3 sequence (DNA): TGTGCCAGCAGTCAAGGGACTCCCAATCAGCCCCAGCATTTT.